This record looks at one TCR beta chain sequence and its context. The antigen remains undetermined. The sample comes from a study of T cell repertoires in cytomegalovirus infection. MiXCR, run by TCRdb on the reads, gives a single entry per CDR3 protein. The table records about 260,000 distinct CDR3 sequences, roughly 13% of them present only once. The study's findings and limits: HLA-C-restricted CMV clonotypes gave the most frequent clonotype in two of eight donors.

The receptor's source is a human donor in good health (CMV status not recorded). Some clones in this sample may be carry-over from other donors' samples. Sequences were obtained from PBMCs.

The CDR3 spells CASSMRDEAFF. The CDR3 DNA reads as TGTGCCAGTAGTATGCGGGATGAAGCTTTCTTT. The gene calls are TRBV19 and TRBJ1-1; D not certain. Germline CDR1 and CDR2: LNHDA and SQIVND (reference sequence). CDR3 length: 11 amino acids. V shed 3 bases and J shed 7 bases, with 6 bases lying between them.